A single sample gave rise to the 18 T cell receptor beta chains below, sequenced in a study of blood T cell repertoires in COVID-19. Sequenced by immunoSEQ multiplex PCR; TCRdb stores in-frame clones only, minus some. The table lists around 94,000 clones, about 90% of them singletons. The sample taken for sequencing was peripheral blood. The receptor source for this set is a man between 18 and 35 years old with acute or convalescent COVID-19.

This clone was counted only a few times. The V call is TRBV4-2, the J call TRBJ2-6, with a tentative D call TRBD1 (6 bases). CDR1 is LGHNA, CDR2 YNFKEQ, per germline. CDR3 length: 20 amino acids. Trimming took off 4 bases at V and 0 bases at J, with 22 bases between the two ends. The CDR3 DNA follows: TGTGCCAGCAGCCCAAAGAGGGGGACATTCATAAACTCTGGGGCCAACGTCCTGACTTTC. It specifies CASSPKRGTFINSGANVLTF.

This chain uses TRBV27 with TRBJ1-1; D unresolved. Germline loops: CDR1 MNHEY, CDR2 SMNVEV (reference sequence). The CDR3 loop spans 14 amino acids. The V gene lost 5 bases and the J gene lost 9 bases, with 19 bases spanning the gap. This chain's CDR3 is CASSPPGLYWQAFF. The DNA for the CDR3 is TGTGCCAGCAGTCCTCCTGGGCTTTACTGGCAAGCTTTCTTT.

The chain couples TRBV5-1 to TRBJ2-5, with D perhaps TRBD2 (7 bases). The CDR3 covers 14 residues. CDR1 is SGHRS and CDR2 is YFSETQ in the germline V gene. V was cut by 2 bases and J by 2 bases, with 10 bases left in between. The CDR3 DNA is TGCGCCAGCAGCTTACGGGGGGCTCAAGAGACCCAGTACTTC. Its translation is CASSLRGAQETQYF.

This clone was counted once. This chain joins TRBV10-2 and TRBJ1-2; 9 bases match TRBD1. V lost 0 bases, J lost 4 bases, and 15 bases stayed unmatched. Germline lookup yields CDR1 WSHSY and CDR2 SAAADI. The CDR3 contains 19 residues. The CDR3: CASSESYPGTGLSLYGYTF. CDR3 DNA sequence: TGCGCCAGCAGTGAGTCGTACCCCGGGACAGGGCTTAGTCTCTATGGCTACACCTTC.

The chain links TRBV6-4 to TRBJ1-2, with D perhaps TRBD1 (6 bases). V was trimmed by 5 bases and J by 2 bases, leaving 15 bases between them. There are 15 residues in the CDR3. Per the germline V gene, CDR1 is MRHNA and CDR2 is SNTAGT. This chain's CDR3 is CASSPGGAWNYGYTF. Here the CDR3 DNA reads TGTGCCAGCAGTCCCGGGGGGGCTTGGAACTATGGCTACACCTTC.

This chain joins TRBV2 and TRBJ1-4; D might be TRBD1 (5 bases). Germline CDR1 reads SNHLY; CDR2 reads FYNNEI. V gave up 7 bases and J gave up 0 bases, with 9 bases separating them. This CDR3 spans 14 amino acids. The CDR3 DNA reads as TGTGCCAGCAAGGGGATTACAACTAATGAAAAACTGTTTTTT. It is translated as CASKGITTNEKLFF.

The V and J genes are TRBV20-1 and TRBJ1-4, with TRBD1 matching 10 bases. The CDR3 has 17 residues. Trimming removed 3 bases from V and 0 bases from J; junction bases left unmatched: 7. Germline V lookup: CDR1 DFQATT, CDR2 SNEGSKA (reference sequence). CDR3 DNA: TGCAGTGCTAGTGACAGGGGGCGATCCCCAACTAATGAAAAACTGTTTTTT. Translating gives CSASDRGRSPTNEKLFF.

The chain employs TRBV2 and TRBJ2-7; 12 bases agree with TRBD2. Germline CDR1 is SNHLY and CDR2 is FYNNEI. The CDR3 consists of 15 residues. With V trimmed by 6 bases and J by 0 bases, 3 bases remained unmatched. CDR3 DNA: TGTGCCAGCAGGCAACTAGCGGGGGGCTCCTACGAGCAGTACTTC. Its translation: CASRQLAGGSYEQYF.

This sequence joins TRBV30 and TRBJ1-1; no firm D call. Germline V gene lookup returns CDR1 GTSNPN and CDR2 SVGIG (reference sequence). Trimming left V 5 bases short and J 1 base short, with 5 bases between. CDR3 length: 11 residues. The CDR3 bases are TGTGCCTGGGGGCGGAACACTGAAGCTTTCTTT. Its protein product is CAWGRNTEAFF.

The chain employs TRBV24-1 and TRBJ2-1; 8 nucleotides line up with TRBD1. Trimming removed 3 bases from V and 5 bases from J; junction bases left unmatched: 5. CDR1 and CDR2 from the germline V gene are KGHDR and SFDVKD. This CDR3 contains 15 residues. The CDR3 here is CATSDPDRDDNEQFF. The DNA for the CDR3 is TGTGCCACCAGTGATCCGGACAGGGATGACAATGAGCAGTTCTTC.

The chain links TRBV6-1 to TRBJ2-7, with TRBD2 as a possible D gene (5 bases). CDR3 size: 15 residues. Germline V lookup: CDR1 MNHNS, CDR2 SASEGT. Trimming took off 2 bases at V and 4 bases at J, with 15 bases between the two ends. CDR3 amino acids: CASSERGAGGYEQYF. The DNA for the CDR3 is TGTGCCAGCAGTGAACGAGGTGCCGGAGGTTACGAGCAGTACTTC.

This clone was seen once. The CDR3 protein is CASGFGSSYEQYF. The CDR3 DNA sequence: TGTGCTAGTGGTTTTGGCAGCTCCTACGAGCAGTACTTC. The chain is built from TRBV12-5 and TRBJ2-7, with unresolved D. Looked up from germline, CDR1 is LGHNT and CDR2 is FRNRAP. V shed 3 bases and J shed 0 bases, with 6 bases lying between them. This CDR3 has 13 residues.

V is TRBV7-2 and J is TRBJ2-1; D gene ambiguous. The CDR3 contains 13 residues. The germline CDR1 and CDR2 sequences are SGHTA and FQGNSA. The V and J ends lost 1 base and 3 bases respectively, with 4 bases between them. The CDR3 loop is CASSLGYYNEQFF. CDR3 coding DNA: TGTGCCAGCAGCTTAGGTTACTACAATGAGCAGTTCTTC.

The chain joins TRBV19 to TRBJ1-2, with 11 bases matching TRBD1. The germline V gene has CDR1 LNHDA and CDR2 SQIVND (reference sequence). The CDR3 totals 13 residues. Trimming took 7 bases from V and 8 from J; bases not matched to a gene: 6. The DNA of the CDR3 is TGTGCCAGTACCCTGGGACAGGGGGACGGCTACACCTTC. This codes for CASTLGQGDGYTF.

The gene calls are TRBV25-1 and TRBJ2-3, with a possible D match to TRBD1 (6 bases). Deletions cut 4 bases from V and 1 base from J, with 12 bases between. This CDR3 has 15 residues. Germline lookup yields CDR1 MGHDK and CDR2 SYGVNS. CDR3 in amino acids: CASSVRGGGTDTQYF. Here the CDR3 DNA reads TGTGCCAGCAGTGTCCGAGGGGGAGGCACAGATACGCAGTATTTT.

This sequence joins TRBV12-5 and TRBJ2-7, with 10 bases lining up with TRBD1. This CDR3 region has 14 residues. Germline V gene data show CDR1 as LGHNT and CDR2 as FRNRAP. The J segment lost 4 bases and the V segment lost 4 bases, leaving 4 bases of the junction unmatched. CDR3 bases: TGTGCTAGTGGTTCCGGGACAGGGGCGTACGAGCAGTACTTC. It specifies CASGSGTGAYEQYF.

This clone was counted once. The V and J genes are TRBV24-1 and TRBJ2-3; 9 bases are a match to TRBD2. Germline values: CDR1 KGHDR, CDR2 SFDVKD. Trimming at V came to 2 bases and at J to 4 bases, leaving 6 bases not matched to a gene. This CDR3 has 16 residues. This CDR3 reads CATSDSGTSLSDTQYF. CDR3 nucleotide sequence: TGTGCCACCAGTGATTCCGGGACTAGCTTATCAGATACGCAGTATTTT.

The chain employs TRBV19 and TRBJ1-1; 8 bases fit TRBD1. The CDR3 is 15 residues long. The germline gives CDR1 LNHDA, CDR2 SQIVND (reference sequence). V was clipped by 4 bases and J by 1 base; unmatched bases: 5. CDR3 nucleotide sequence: TGTGCCAGTAGTAGAAGACAGGGGTCGAACACTGAAGCTTTCTTT. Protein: CASSRRQGSNTEAFF.